This TCR beta chain was found in a study of tumor-infiltrating lymphocytes in primary liver carcinoma. There are 15 residues in the CDR3. V dropped 5 bases and J dropped 9; count of bases not matched to a gene: 12. CDR1 and CDR2 (germline): SEHNR, FQNEAQ (reference sequence). Findings and caveats of the study: When set against blood, tumors had a significantly higher top-250-clone fraction (p = 0.039).

This clonotype was detected a few times. Antigen: not known. The input was approximately 500 ng total RNA; TCR beta cDNA was made from it with a constant-region primer. Three nested multiplex PCR rounds, a slightly modified ARM-PCR, produced the libraries for TCR beta. TRBV1-TRBV30 forward primers paired with a C-beta reverse primer drove the first two PCR rounds, about 10 cycles each. A single record per CDR3 protein comes from TCRdb applying MiXCR to the multiplex PCR reads. The sample lists 120,000 or so distinct CDR3 sequences, 50% to 70% occurring once. Extraction of RNA together with DNA used 20-30 mg of unsorted bulk tissue. Patients underwent resection of primary liver carcinoma. Samples were taken from five separate regions of every tumor. There were over 85% viable tumor cells in every single sample of tumor.

The sequence was obtained from a woman aged 60-70 years with primary liver carcinoma and hepatitis B virus infection. The J gene is TRBJ2-2, the V gene TRBV7-9, with 7 bases aligning to TRBD2. Input material: liver tumor tissue from sampling region 1. Subset here: tumor region T1, superior pole. CDR3 residues: CASSLEASGIRELFF. The DNA for the CDR3 is TGTGCCAGCAGCCTAGAGGCTAGCGGAATCCGGGAGCTGTTTTTT.